A selection of T cell receptor beta chains follows, all from one sample in a study of CD8 T cells in ankylosing spondylitis. MiXCR was run by TCRdb on the 5' RACE reads, yielding one entry per CDR3 protein. The sample has hundreds of thousands of distinct CDR3 sequences; approximately 10% are singletons. The specimen sequenced was blood, either unsorted or a sorted T cell fraction (not recorded which). Receptors were obtained from a male donor with ankylosing spondylitis. The CDR3 runs from the conserved cysteine through the conserved F or W. Each record gives: CDR3 protein, CDR3 length, clone size, V gene. A clone size is listed for some rows: how often the clone was seen (once, few, many), or a class if it is expanded.

CDR3: CASSLGGLSGANVLTF
length: 16
size: few
V: TRBV7-2

CDR3: CATSRKLAGAKDTQYF
length: 16
size: NA
V: TRBV15

CDR3: CASSLEGRGAEAFF
length: 14
size: few
V: TRBV5-1

CDR3: CSATRGPYEQYF
length: 12
size: NA
V: TRBV20-1

CDR3: CASSSSSGGETQYF
length: 14
size: few
V: TRBV7-3

CDR3: CASSDQGNTEAFF
length: 13
size: many
V: TRBV5-1

CDR3: CASSGGQRYEQYF
length: 13
size: NA
V: TRBV7-2

CDR3: CASTLFGQNTEAFF
length: 14
size: NA
V: TRBV5-1

CDR3: CASSYSRTGNSPLHF
length: 15
size: NA
V: TRBV6-2/TRBV6-3

CDR3: CAIKDSRYNEQFF
length: 13
size: many
V: TRBV10-3

CDR3: CAISESTGLKEQFF
length: 14
size: few
V: TRBV10-3

CDR3: CSATRQEMGYGYTF
length: 14
size: few
V: TRBV20-1

CDR3: CSARPGTATDTQYF
length: 14
size: NA
V: TRBV20-1